Each of the 8 T cell receptor beta chains below was sequenced from the same sample in a study of shared clonotypes between healthy human individuals. The data were produced by immunoSEQ multiplex PCR, yet TCRdb's version contains in-frame clones alone and is incomplete. The sample lists 2 million to 3 million clones; around 94% were seen once. Sequencing was carried out using naive CD4+ T cells sorted from blood. Subset noted: CD45RA+ positively selected. Every receptor here comes from a young man in good health.

The chain recombines TRBV12-5 with TRBJ2-6; 7 nucleotides line up with TRBD1. The V gene's germline CDR1 is LGHNT and CDR2 FRNRAP. The CDR3 covers 16 residues. The V and J ends lost 4 bases and 2 bases, in that order; junction bases with no gene match: 5. The CDR3 bases are TGTGCTAGTGGTTCTCCTGACAGGGCTGGGGCCAACGTCCTGACTTTC. Its translation: CASGSPDRAGANVLTF.

About this clone itself: One junction end does not reproduce the germline sequence, and a read error may be involved. V usage is TRBV5-1 and J usage is TRBJ1-5; no clear D. Germline assignment: CDR1 SGHRS and CDR2 YFSETQ. The CDR3 extends over 15 amino acids. CDR3 bases: TGTGCCAGCAGCTCGCAACTGATGGGGTATCAGCCCCAGCATTTT. Translated: CASSSQLMGYQPQHF.

This CDR3 reads CASSYYGQTNQPQHF. The CDR3 nucleotides are TGTGCCAGCAGTTACTACGGGCAGACCAATCAGCCCCAGCATTTT. The chain couples TRBV6-6 to TRBJ1-5; D not resolved. Trimming pared 1 base from V and 3 bases from J, leaving 10 bases between. CDR3 length: 15 residues. CDR1 is MNHNY, CDR2 SVGAGI, per germline (reference sequence).

V usage is TRBV11-2 and J usage is TRBJ2-4; 13 bases fit TRBD2. J lost 0 bases, V lost 3 bases, and 5 bases had no gene match. Germline CDR1 is SGHAT and CDR2 is FQNNGV. This CDR3 is built from 18 residues. CDR3 DNA sequence: TGTGCCAGCAGCTTGGCCGGGACTAGCGGGAAAGCCAAAAACATTCAGTACTTC. It specifies CASSLAGTSGKAKNIQYF. Filled out from reference TRBV11-2 and TRBJ2-4, the complete variable domain reads EAGVAQSPRYKIIEKRQSVAFWCNPISGHATLYWYQQILGQGPKLLIQFQNNGVVDDSQLPKDRFSAERLKGVDSTLKIQPAKLEDSAVYLCASSLAGTSGKAKNIQYFGAGTRLSVL.

CDR3 region: CATADLPNTEAFF. CDR3 DNA: TGTGCCACCGCCGACCTACCGAACACTGAAGCTTTCTTT. The rearrangement joins TRBV10-3 to TRBJ1-1; the D is unclear. CDR3 length: 13 amino acids. Trimming took 10 bases from V and 1 from J, leaving 13 bases between them. CDR1 is ENHRY, CDR2 SYGVKD, per germline.

J is TRBJ2-7 and V is TRBV7-2; D gene uncertain. The CDR3 runs to 11 residues. The V and J ends lost 1 base and 12 bases respectively, with 10 bases between them. Germline lookup yields CDR1 SGHTA and CDR2 FQGNSA. CDR3 sequence: CASSLDNRAYF. CDR3 nucleotide sequence: TGTGCCAGCAGCTTAGACAACCGTGCGTACTTC.

This clone was found once. The V and J genes are TRBV27 and TRBJ2-7; D tentatively fits TRBD1 or TRBD2 (5 bases each). Germline V gene lookup returns CDR1 MNHEY and CDR2 SMNVEV (reference sequence). The CDR3 spans 15 residues. V shed 5 bases and J shed 1 base, with 15 bases lying between them. DNA for the CDR3: TGTGCCAGCAGTCCGAGGGGCTATACGTCCTACGAGCAGTACTTC. Residues: CASSPRGYTSYEQYF.

The chain recombines TRBV10-2 with TRBJ2-1; D unclear. Germline CDR1 WSHSY, CDR2 SAAADI. The CDR3 loop spans 13 amino acids. V shed 5 bases and J shed 4 bases, with 9 bases lying between them. CDR3 DNA sequence: TGCGCCAGCAGTATGTCGGCTTACAATGAGCAGTTCTTC. Translating it yields CASSMSAYNEQFF.